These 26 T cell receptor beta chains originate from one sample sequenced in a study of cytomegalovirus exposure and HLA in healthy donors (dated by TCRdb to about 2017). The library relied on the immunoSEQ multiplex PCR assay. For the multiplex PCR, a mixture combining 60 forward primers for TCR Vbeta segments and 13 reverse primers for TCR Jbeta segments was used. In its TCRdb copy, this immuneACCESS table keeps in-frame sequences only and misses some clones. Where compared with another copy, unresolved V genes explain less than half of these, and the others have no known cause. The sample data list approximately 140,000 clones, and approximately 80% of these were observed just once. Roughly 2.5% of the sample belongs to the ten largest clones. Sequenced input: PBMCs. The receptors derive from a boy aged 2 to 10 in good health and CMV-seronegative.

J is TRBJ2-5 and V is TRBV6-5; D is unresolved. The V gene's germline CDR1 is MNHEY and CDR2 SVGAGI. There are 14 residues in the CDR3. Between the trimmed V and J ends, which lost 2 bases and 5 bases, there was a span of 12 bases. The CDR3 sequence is CASSYTAVVETQYF. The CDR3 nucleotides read TGTGCCAGCAGTTACACCGCGGTCGTGGAGACCCAGTACTTC.

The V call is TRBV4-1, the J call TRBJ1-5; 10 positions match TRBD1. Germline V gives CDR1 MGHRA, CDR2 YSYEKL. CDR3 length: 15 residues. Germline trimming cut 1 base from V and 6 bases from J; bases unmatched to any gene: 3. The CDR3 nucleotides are TGCGCCAGCAGCCAAGGGGACAGGGGAGTTCAGCCCCAGCATTTT. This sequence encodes CASSQGDRGVQPQHF.

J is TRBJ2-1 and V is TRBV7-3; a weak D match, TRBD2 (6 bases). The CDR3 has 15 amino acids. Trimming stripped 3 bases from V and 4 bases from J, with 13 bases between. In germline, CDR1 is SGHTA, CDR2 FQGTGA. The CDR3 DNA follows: TGTGCCAGCAGCTTCTCAGGGACTGTGTACAATGAGCAGTTCTTC. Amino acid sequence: CASSFSGTVYNEQFF.

DNA of the CDR3: TGTGCCAGCAGCCAAGGGTGGGTTGGGGACACCCCGTTGGGGGAGCAGTTCTTC. Amino acids: CASSQGWVGDTPLGEQFF. The genes are TRBV14 and TRBJ2-1, with D perhaps TRBD1 (6 bases). Germline lookup yields CDR1 SGHDN and CDR2 FVKESK. This CDR3 is 18 amino acids long. The V and J ends lost 1 base and 10 bases respectively, with 26 bases between them.

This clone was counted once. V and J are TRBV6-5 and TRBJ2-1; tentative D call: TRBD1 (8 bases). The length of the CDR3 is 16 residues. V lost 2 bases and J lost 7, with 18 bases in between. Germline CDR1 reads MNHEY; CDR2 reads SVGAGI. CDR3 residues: CASSYVWGGQDNEQFF. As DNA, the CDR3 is TGTGCCAGCAGTTACGTTTGGGGGGGACAGGATAATGAGCAGTTCTTC.

The CDR3 nucleotides are TGTGCCAGCAGCCTGGCAGGGAACACTGAAGCTTTCTTT. Its translation is CASSLAGNTEAFF. This chain joins TRBV7-6 and TRBJ1-1; no definite D call. CDR3 length: 13 residues. From germline, CDR1 is SGHVS and CDR2 FNYEAQ. Trimming left V 5 bases short and J 1 base short, with 8 bases between.

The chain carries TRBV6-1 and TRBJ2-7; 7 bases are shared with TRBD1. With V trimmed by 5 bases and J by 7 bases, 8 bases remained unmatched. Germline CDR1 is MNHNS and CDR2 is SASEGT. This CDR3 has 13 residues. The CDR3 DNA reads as TGTGCCAGCAGTCTCGGGACAGCCACGGAGCAGTACTTC. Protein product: CASSLGTATEQYF.

Here the CDR3 DNA reads TGTGCCAGCAGTTACTCATCGGGGGGGGATGAGCAGTTCTTC. It translates to CASSYSSGGDEQFF. V usage is TRBV6-6 and J usage is TRBJ2-1; TRBD2 agrees at 8 bases. V lost 0 bases to trimming and J lost 8 bases; unmatched junction nucleotides: 3. The CDR3 length is 14 residues. Germline-derived CDR1 and CDR2 are MNHNY and SVGAGI (reference sequence).

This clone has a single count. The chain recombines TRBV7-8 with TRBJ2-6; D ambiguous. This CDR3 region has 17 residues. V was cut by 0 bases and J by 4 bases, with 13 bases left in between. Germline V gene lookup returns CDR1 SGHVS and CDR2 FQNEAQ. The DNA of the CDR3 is TGTGCCAGCAGCTTAGCCCCCACCCGGTCCGGGGCCAACGTCCTGACTTTC. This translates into CASSLAPTRSGANVLTF. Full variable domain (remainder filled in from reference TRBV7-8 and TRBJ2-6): GAGVSQSPRYKVAKRGQDVALRCDPISGHVSLFWYQQALGQGPEFLTYFQNEAQLDKSGLPSDRFFAERPEGSVSTLKIQRTQQEDSAVYLCASSLAPTRSGANVLTFGAGSRLTVL.

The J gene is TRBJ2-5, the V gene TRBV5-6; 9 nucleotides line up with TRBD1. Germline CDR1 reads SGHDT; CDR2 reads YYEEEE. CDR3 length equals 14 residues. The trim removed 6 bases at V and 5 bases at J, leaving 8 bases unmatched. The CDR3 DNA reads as TGTGCCAGCACCAAACAGGGGGCTAGGGAGACCCAGTACTTC. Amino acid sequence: CASTKQGARETQYF.

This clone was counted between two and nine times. The DNA of the CDR3 is TGTGCCAGCAGTTACGTGGAGAATTTTTCTGGCTACACCTTC. This translates into CASSYVENFSGYTF. The chain combines TRBV6-6 with TRBJ1-2; D uncertain. This CDR3 region has 14 residues. The germline V gene has CDR1 MNHNY and CDR2 SVGAGI (reference sequence). Trimming pared 2 bases from V and 7 bases from J, leaving 14 bases between.

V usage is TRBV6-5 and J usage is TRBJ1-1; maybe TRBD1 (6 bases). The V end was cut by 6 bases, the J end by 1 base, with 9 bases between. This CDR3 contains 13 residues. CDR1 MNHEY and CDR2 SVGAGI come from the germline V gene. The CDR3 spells CASSHRENTEAFF. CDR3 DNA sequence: TGTGCCAGCAGCCACAGGGAGAACACTGAAGCTTTCTTT.

CDR3 coding DNA: TGTGCCAGCAGCGAGTATAACAATCAGCCCCAGCATTTT. This sequence encodes CASSEYNNQPQHF. The V and J genes are TRBV25-1 and TRBJ1-5; D not certain. From germline, CDR1 is MGHDK and CDR2 SYGVNS. The CDR3 contains 13 residues. The V end lost 6 bases, the J end lost 3 bases, and 9 bases lay between the germline ends.

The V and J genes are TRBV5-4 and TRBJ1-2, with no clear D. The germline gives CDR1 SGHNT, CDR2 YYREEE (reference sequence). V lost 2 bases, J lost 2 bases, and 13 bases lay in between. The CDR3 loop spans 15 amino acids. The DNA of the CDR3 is TGTGCCAGCAGCTTTTCCCCGGGTAGGAACTATGGCTACACCTTC. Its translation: CASSFSPGRNYGYTF.

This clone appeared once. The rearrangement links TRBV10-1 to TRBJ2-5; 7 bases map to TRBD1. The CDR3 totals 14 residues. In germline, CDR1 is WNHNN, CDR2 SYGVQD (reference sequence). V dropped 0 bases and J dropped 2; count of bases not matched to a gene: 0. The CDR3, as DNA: TGCGCCAGCAGTGAGTCGGACAGGCAAGAGACCCAGTACTTC. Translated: CASSESDRQETQYF.

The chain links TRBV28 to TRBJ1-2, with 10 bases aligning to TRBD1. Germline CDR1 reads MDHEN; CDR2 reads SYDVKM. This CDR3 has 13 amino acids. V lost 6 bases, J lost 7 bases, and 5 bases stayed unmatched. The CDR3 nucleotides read TGTGCCAGCAGGACAGGGGGCATAGTTGGCTACACCTTC. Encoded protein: CASRTGGIVGYTF.

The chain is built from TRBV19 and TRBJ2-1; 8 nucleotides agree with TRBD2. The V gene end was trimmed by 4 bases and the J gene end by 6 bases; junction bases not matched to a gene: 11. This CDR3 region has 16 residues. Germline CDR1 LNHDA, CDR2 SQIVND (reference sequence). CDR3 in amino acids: CASSTVSALAVNEQFF. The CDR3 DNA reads TGTGCCAGTAGTACCGTCTCGGCACTAGCGGTCAATGAGCAGTTCTTC.

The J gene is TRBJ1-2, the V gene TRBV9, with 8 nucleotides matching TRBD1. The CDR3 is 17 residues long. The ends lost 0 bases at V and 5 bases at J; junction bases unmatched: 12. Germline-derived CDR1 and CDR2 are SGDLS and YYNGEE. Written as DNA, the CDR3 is TGTGCCAGCAGCGTAGATGGACAGGGAATTACGGGGTATGGCTACACCTTC. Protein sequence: CASSVDGQGITGYGYTF.

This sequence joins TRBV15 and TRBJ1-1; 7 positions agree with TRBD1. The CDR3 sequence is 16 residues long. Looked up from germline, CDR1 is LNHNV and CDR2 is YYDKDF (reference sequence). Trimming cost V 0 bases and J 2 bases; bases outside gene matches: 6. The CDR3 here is CATSRDRGHVNTEAFF. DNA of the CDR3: TGTGCCACCAGCAGAGATAGGGGGCACGTCAACACTGAAGCTTTCTTT.

CDR3 loop: CASSPRGPGNEKLFF. CDR3 DNA: TGTGCCAGTAGTCCCCGCGGCCCCGGTAATGAAAAACTGTTTTTT. V usage is TRBV19 and J usage is TRBJ1-4; D ambiguous. Germline V lookup: CDR1 LNHDA, CDR2 SQIVND (reference sequence). This CDR3 contains 15 residues. Trimming removed 5 bases at V and 4 bases at J, with 14 bases between.

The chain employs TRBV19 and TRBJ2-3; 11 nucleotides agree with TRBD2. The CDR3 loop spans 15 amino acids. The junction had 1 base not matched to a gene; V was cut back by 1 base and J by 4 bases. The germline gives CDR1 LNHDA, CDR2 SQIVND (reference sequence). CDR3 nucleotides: TGTGCCAGTAGTATAGGGACTAGCGGGTCAGATACGCAGTATTTT. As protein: CASSIGTSGSDTQYF.

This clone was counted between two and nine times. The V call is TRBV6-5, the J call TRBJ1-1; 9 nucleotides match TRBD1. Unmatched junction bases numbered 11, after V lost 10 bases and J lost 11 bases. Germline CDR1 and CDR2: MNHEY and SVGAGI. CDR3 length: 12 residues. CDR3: CATNPGQGFAFF. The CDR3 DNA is TGTGCCACCAATCCGGGACAGGGCTTTGCTTTCTTT.

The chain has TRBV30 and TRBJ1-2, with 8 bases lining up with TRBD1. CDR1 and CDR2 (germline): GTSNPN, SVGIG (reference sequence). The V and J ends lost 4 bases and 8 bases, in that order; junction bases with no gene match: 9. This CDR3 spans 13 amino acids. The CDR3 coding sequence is TGTGCCTGGATCGACCGGACAGGGCGCGGCTACACCTTC. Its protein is CAWIDRTGRGYTF.

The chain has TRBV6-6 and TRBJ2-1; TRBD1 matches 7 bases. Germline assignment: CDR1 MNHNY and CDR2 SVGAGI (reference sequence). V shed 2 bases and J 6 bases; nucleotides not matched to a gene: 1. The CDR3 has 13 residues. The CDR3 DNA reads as TGTGCCAGCAGTTACACAGGGGTCAATGAGCAGTTCTTC. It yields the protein CASSYTGVNEQFF.

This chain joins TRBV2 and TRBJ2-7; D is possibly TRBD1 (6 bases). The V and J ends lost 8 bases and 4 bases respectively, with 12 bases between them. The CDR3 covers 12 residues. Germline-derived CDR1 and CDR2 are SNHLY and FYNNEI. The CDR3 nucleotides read TGTGCCAGCGGGGGACACCTATACGAGCAGTACGTC. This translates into CASGGHLYEQYV.

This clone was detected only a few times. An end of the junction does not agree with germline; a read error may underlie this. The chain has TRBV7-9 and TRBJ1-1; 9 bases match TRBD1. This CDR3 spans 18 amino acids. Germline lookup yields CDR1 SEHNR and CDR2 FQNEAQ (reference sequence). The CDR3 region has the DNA TGTTCCAGCAGCTTTGTCGGGGGGACAGGGATCATGAACACTGAAGCTTTCTTT. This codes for CSSSFVGGTGIMNTEAFF. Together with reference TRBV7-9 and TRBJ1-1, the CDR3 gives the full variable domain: DTGVSQNPRHKITKRGQNVTFRCDPISEHNRLYWYRQTLGQGPEFLTYFQNEAQLEKSRLLSDRFSAERPKGSFSTLEIQRTEQGDSAMYLCSSSFVGGTGIMNTEAFFGQGTRLTVV.